This T cell receptor (beta chain) was sequenced in a study of beta chain features in type 1 diabetes. Whole-study context: Sorted cells examined across all samples numbered 107,917,701.

Expressed TCRB transcripts were sequenced, since all the RNA that had been isolated was reverse transcribed. Profiling relied on immunoSEQ multiplex PCR, and the TCRdb table lists in-frame clones only, not all of them. The repertoire holds about 110,000 clones, with 30% to 40% as singletons. Naive, central memory, regulatory and stem cell-like memory cells within the CD4+ compartment were sorted using CD45RO/CCR7/CD25/CD127/CD95/CD27. This clone was found a few times. At one boundary the junction diverges from the germline segment, which might be a read error. The specimen was stem cell memory CD4+ T cells from blood. This TCR was recovered from a woman aged 18-29 years in good health.

In DNA, the CDR3 is TGTGCCAGCAGCGTAGCAGGGAACCCCGGGGAGCTGTTTTTT. Protein sequence: CASSVAGNPGELFF. J is TRBJ2-2 and V is TRBV9, with D possibly matching TRBD1 (5 bases). The CDR3 totals 14 residues. CDR1 and CDR2 from the germline V gene are SGDLS and YYNGEE.